Listed below are T cell receptor beta chains from one sample, sequenced in a study of shared clonotypes between healthy human individuals. Repertoires were generated with immunoSEQ multiplex PCR, while TCRdb's copy carries only in-frame clones and drops some. The repertoire has about 680,000 clones, around 90% of them found once; the top ten carry about 24%. The specimen sequenced was naive CD8+ T cells sorted from blood. These receptors originate from a man younger than 45 in good health. Both conserved end residues are part of each CDR3. D genes are given only for firm matches.

TRBV10-3	TRBJ2-7	TRBD1	15	CAISEPGQGTYEQYF	TGTGCCATCAGCGAGCCAGGACAGGGTACCTACGAGCAGTACTTC
TRBV4-3	TRBJ2-7	.	15	CASSQDEGSSYEQYF	TGCGCCAGCAGCCAAGATGAGGGGAGCTCCTACGAGCAGTACTTC
TRBV5-1	TRBJ2-1	.	12	CASRDGSNEQFF	TGCGCCAGCAGAGATGGGTCGAATGAGCAGTTCTTC
TRBV5-4	TRBJ2-3	.	15	CASSLGGRSTDTQYF	TGTGCCAGCAGCTTGGGTGGACGTAGCACAGATACGCAGTATTTT
TRBV13	TRBJ2-7	TRBD1	15	CASSLTGGGRDEQYF	TGTGCCAGCAGCCTTACAGGGGGCGGGCGGGACGAGCAGTACTTC
TRBV2	TRBJ2-7	.	14	CASSDRVGSYEQYF	TGTGCCAGCAGTGACAGGGTTGGAAGTTACGAGCAGTACTTC
TRBV27	TRBJ2-5	.	13	CASSLNGQETQYF	TGTGCCAGCAGTCTCAACGGACAAGAGACCCAGTACTTC
TRBV7-9	TRBJ1-1	.	12	CASLRLNTEAFF	TGTGCCAGCTTAAGACTGAACACTGAAGCTTTCTTT
TRBV5-1	TRBJ1-3	.	14	CASKDPDSGNTIYF	TGCGCCAGCAAAGACCCCGACTCTGGAAACACCATATATTTT
TRBV5-1	TRBJ2-7	TRBD1	14	CASSPGTGAYEQYF	TGCGCCAGCAGCCCAGGGACAGGCGCCTACGAGCAGTACTTC
TRBV4-1	TRBJ2-7	.	15	CASSQGPGRYDEQYF	TGCGCCAGCAGCCAAGGGCCAGGGCGTTATGACGAGCAGTACTTC
TRBV11-2	TRBJ1-1	.	10	CASSLDRAFF	TGTGCCAGCAGCTTAGACCGAGCTTTCTTT
TRBV20-1	TRBJ2-7	.	10	CSAGGYEQYF	TGCAGTGCTGGTGGCTACGAGCAGTACTTC
TRBV4-1	TRBJ1-2	.	14	CASSLRDTNYGYTF	TGCGCCAGCAGCCTACGGGACACCAACTATGGCTACACCTTC
TRBV4-2	TRBJ2-2	.	15	CASSQERGPPGELFF	TGTGCCAGCAGCCAAGAGCGGGGGCCTCCCGGGGAGCTGTTTTTT
TRBV11-2	TRBJ2-1	TRBD1	16	CASRSAPAGGRNEQFF	TGTGCCAGCAGGTCGGCCCCGGCAGGGGGAAGGAATGAGCAGTTCTTC
TRBV9	TRBJ2-7	.	14	CASSVGGNPYEQYF	TGTGCCAGCAGCGTAGGGGGGAACCCCTACGAGCAGTACTTC
TRBV5-5	TRBJ2-6	.	15	CASSLESGEGNVLTF	TGTGCCAGCAGCTTGGAGTCAGGGGAAGGCAACGTCCTGACTTTC